The 4 T cell receptor beta chains given below trace back to one sample, sequenced in a study of T cells in Graves' hyperthyroidism and ophthalmopathy. TCR beta CDR3 sequences were amplified from RNA transcripts. Carried out on the TCR CDR3, a first-round RT-PCR used the HTBI primer set. MiXCR, applied by TCRdb to the multiplex PCR reads, yields one record per CDR3 protein. The table includes about 360,000 distinct CDR3 sequences, 15% to 20% detected once. Source material: blood. The receptors shown here come from a woman between 18 and 29 years old with Graves' hyperthyroidism.

This clonotype was detected many times. This rearrangement joins TRBV11-2 to TRBJ1-1; the D gene is possibly TRBD1 (5 bases). Trimming pared 2 bases from V and 1 base from J, leaving 11 bases between. This CDR3 has 15 residues. Germline V lookup: CDR1 SGHAT, CDR2 FQNNGV. CDR3 region: CASSLMPGRNTEAFF. CDR3 nucleotide sequence: TGTGCCAGCAGCTTAATGCCAGGGAGGAACACTGAAGCTTTCTTT.

The rearrangement links TRBV11-2 to TRBJ2-3; D perhaps matches TRBD1 (6 bases). The germline V and J ends were trimmed by 1 base and 2 bases, with 13 bases remaining between them. The CDR3 covers 16 residues. Germline CDR1 and CDR2: SGHAT and FQNNGV. This CDR3 reads CASSLGLQGPTDTQYF. As DNA, the CDR3 is TGTGCCAGCAGCTTAGGCCTACAGGGTCCCACAGATACGCAGTATTTT.

This clonotype has a count of ten or more. V is TRBV11-2 and J is TRBJ2-1; D remains ambiguous. The CDR3 is 16 amino acids. V lost 0 bases, J lost 2 bases, and 11 bases lay in between. Germline V gives CDR1 SGHAT, CDR2 FQNNGV. The CDR3 DNA follows: TGTGCCAGCAGCTTAGATCTCAGTATGACCTACAATGAGCAGTTCTTC. Translation gives CASSLDLSMTYNEQFF.

In this sample, this clonotype turned up many times. The V call is TRBV5-1, the J call TRBJ2-5, with D perhaps TRBD2 (5 bases). The CDR3 is made up of 15 amino acids. Germline CDR1 SGHRS, CDR2 YFSETQ. V was shortened by 4 bases and J by 1 base, with 14 bases between the two germline ends. The CDR3 reads CASSLEAPTQETQYF. In DNA, the CDR3 is TGCGCCAGCAGCCTGGAGGCCCCTACCCAAGAGACCCAGTACTTC.